This T cell receptor (beta chain) appears in the sequencing data of a study of cytomegalovirus exposure and HLA in healthy donors. Sequenced by immunoSEQ multiplex PCR; TCRdb stores in-frame clones only, minus some. The table includes 160,000 or so clones, around 89% detected once. Overall study results and limits: Whilst most TCR sequences proved rare, a subset of public TCRs occurred across many donors.

Germline loops: CDR1 SGHVS, CDR2 FNYEAQ. V shed 5 bases, J shed 6 bases, and the junction held 6 bases outside the gene matches. The CDR3 totals 14 residues. Concerning this clone itself: The antigen is unknown.

The sample was PBMCs. The chain couples TRBV7-6 to TRBJ2-7; TRBD2 aligns across 11 bases. This clonotype originated in a man younger than 35 in good health and CMV-seronegative. The CDR3 DNA sequence: TGTGCCAGCAGCGAACTAGCGGGAGCAGGCGAGCAGTACTTC. Its protein product is CASSELAGAGEQYF.